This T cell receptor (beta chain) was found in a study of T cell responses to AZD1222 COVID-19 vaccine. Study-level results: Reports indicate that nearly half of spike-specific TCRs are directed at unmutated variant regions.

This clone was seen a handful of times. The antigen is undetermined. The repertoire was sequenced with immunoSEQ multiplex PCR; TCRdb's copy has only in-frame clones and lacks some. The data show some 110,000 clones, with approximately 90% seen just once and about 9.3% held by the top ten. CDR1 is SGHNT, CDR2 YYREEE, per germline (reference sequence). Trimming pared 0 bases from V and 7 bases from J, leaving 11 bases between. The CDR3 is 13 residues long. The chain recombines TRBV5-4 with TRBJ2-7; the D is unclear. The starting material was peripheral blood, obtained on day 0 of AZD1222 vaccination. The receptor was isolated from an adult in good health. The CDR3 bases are TGTGCCAGCAGCTTGGGTGGGCCCTCGGAGCAGTACTTC. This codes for CASSLGGPSEQYF.